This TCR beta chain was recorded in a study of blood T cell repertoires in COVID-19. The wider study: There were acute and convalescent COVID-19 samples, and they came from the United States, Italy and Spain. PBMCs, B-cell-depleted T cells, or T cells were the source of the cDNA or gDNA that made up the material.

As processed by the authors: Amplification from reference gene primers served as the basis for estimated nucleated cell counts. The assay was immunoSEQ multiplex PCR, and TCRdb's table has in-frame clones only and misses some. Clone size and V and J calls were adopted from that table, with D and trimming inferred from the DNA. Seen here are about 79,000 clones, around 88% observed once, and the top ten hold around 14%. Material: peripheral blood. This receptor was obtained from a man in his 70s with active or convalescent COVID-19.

The CDR3 region has the DNA TGTGCCAGCAGCCCCGGGACTCACTCGGGCGAGCAGTACTTC. This encodes CASSPGTHSGEQYF. The chain couples TRBV5-4 to TRBJ2-7, with D perhaps matching TRBD2 (6 bases). Trimming took off 4 bases at V and 6 bases at J, with 17 bases between the two ends. CDR3 size: 14 residues. CDR1 SGHNT and CDR2 YYREEE come from the germline V gene (reference sequence).